This T cell receptor beta chain was recorded in a study of vaccination effects on CD4 cells after COVID-19. Whole-study findings and limits: By a late point after vaccination, infection- and vaccine-induced clones had shrunk markedly through clonal contraction.

Comments on this clone: Antigen specificity is unknown.

The CDR3 covers 14 residues. Germline assignment: CDR1 ENHRY and CDR2 SYGVKD. The ends lost 0 bases at V and 3 bases at J; junction bases unmatched: 1. Peptide-pool stimulation followed by sequencing identified expanded antigen-specific CD4+ clonotypes in the ViraFEST assay. Investigators separated out CD4+ T cells once around 10 days of culture had passed. The person had a PCR-confirmed SARS-CoV-2 infection during March to December 2020. Some clones are missing from TCRdb's copy, which holds only in-frame ones; the method was immunoSEQ multiplex PCR. The sample holds some 56,000 clones, around 80% seen once.

The sequencing here drew on CD4+ T cells from PBMCs cultured with HIV peptides, taken before COVID-19 vaccination. Noted subset: HIV-1 Nef peptide pool negative control/reference culture. The receptor was derived from a human donor who had a prior SARS-CoV-2 infection. This chain joins TRBV10-3 and TRBJ2-7; TRBD2 agrees at 8 bases. The CDR3 spells CAISESSGIYEQYF. The CDR3 coding sequence is TGTGCCATCAGTGAGTCTAGCGGGATCTACGAGCAGTACTTC.